This T cell receptor beta chain stems from a study of shared clonotypes between healthy human individuals. Study-wide findings and caveats: Few donors limited the genetic and exposure-history diversity represented.

Together with CD45RO+ cells, CCR7-negative CD45RA+ TemRA cells were included in CD8 memory. The germline gives CDR1 MNHNS, CDR2 SASEGT. With V trimmed by 2 bases and J by 4 bases, 5 bases remained unmatched. The CDR3 runs 15 residues. The table came from immunoSEQ multiplex PCR; TCRdb's copy has only in-frame clones and leaves some out. The repertoire holds some 120,000 clones, 68% seen once, with roughly 24% in the top ten. About this clone itself: Its target is not known.

Sequencing input: memory CD8+ T cells sorted from blood. Subset reported: CD45RO+ cells pooled with CCR7-negative TemRA cells. The receptor's source is a woman younger than 45 in good health. The gene calls are TRBV6-1 and TRBJ2-7, with 10 nucleotides matching TRBD2. The CDR3 coding sequence is TGTGCCAGCAGTGAAAGAATTAGCGGGGGGTACGAGCAGTACTTC. Protein product: CASSERISGGYEQYF.